The subject of this entry is one TCR beta chain. Its target is not known. Using a J-beta primer mix together with a sample-barcoded 5' primer, a second PCR was run for about 6 to 11 cycles. TCRdb processed the 5' RACE reads anew with MiXCR; each CDR3 protein has one entry. The table includes around 940,000 distinct CDR3 sequences, about 53% detected once. This sample stems from a study of blood T cells in healthy people across ages. The CDR3 runs to 17 residues. The V gene's germline CDR1 is MNHEY and CDR2 SMNVEV (reference sequence). V lost 6 bases, J lost 7 bases, and 13 bases stayed unmatched. Study results and caveats: CMV infection status of these donors was not known. A conclusive naive versus antigen-experienced comparison was prevented by the unsorted PBMCs.

The V gene is TRBV27, the J gene TRBJ1-6, with 9 bases fitting TRBD1. The clonotype originates from a woman aged 55 to 70 in good health. Material for sequencing was blood. As DNA, the CDR3 is TGTGCCAGCAGGTTGACGACAGGGGGAAGGTCAAATTCACCCCTCCACTTT. It translates to CASRLTTGGRSNSPLHF.